Listed below are T cell receptor beta chains from one sample, sequenced in a study of cytomegalovirus exposure and HLA in healthy donors. Profiled with immunoSEQ multiplex PCR; TCRdb holds only in-frame clones, not every one. This sample has around 110,000 clones; around 70% occur once, and the top ten carry around 5%. The sample was PBMCs. These receptor sequences come from a man in his thirties or forties in good health and CMV-seropositive. The CDR3 runs from the conserved cysteine through the conserved F or W. The D gene is left open where the match is weak. Only some rows state a clone size, as once, few, many or a class for expanded clones.

J gene,D gene,V gene,clone size,CDR3 DNA,CDR3 protein
TRBJ1-2,NA,TRBV30,once,TGTGCCTGGTCTAGGGGGTGGGATGGCTACACCTTC,CAWSRGWDGYTF
TRBJ2-5,NA,TRBV4-1,NA,TGCGCCAGCAGCCACTCCAGGGGCAAAGAGACCCAGTACTTC,CASSHSRGKETQYF
TRBJ2-7,NA,TRBV9,few,TGTGCCAGCAGCGTAGGACAGGACAAATTCTACGAGCAGTACTTC,CASSVGQDKFYEQYF
TRBJ1-6,TRBD1,TRBV5-1,NA,TGCGCCAGCAGCTTGGAGGGACAGAGCTCCTATAATTCACCCCTCCACTTT,CASSLEGQSSYNSPLHF
TRBJ2-7,NA,TRBV5-6,NA,TGTGCCAGCAGCTTTACTCGATCCTACGAGCAGTACTTC,CASSFTRSYEQYF
TRBJ1-2,TRBD1,TRBV28,NA,TGTGCCAGCAGTCTACAGGGGGTGGACTATGGCTACCCCTTC,CASSLQGVDYGYPF
TRBJ1-3,NA,TRBV30,NA,TGTGCCTGGAGTTTGAGGATGAGAGGGTCTGGAAACACCATATATTTT,CAWSLRMRGSGNTIYF
TRBJ2-1,TRBD2,TRBV6-6,few,TGTGCCAGCAGTTACTCGAACACCGGGACTAAGCAGTTCTTC,CASSYSNTGTKQFF
TRBJ1-2,TRBD1,TRBV6-6,NA,TGTGCCAGCAGCTCATTGACAGGGGGCGGAGGCTACACCTTC,CASSSLTGGGGYTF
TRBJ2-2,TRBD2,TRBV19,NA,TGTGCCAGTACCCCGACTAGCGGGGGGTACACCGGGGAGCTGTTTTTT,CASTPTSGGYTGELFF
TRBJ1-5,NA,TRBV4-1,few,TGCGCCAGCAGCCTAAGGCAGGGCAGCAATCAGCCCCAGCATTTT,CASSLRQGSNQPQHF
TRBJ2-7,NA,TRBV4-1,NA,TGCGCCAGCAGCCAAGAAGGGACGGTGGGGGGCTACGAGCAGTACTTC,CASSQEGTVGGYEQYF
TRBJ1-1,NA,TRBV20-1,NA,TGCAGTGCTGCAGGGAACACTGAAGCTTTCTTT,CSAAGNTEAFF
TRBJ2-7,TRBD1,TRBV28,NA,TGTGCCAGCAATAAGGACAGGGGGCCCAACGAGCAGTACTTC,CASNKDRGPNEQYF
TRBJ1-1,NA,TRBV4-3,NA,TGCGCCAGCAGCCTTCTAACAGGAACTGAAGCTTTCTTT,CASSLLTGTEAFF
TRBJ2-3,NA,TRBV14,NA,TGTGCCAGCAGCCATTATGGGGGGATAGATACGCAGTATTTT,CASSHYGGIDTQYF
TRBJ2-5,NA,TRBV2,NA,TGTGCCAGCAGTGAATTGCGGGGTCCCCAGGAGACCCAGTACTTC,CASSELRGPQETQYF
TRBJ2-7,NA,TRBV7-8,NA,TGTGCCAGCAGCTTAGGGGTTGAGGGAAGGCCCTACTACGAGCAGTACTTC,CASSLGVEGRPYYEQYF
TRBJ1-3,NA,TRBV28,NA,TGTGCCAGCAGTCCTTTGGGGACAAGCTCTGGAAACACCATATATTTT,CASSPLGTSSGNTIYF
TRBJ1-5,NA,TRBV12-1,NA,TGTGCCAGCAGCTATAACTCTCTCCATTGTGTGGATCAGCCCCAGCATTTT,CASSYNSLHCVDQPQHF
TRBJ1-4,NA,TRBV11-1,NA,TGTGCCAGCAGCTTAACAGGCGAAAAACTGTTTTTT,CASSLTGEKLFF
TRBJ2-3,NA,TRBV30,NA,TGTGCCTGGAGTCGGAGGGGGCGAGATACGCAGTATTTT,CAWSRRGRDTQYF
TRBJ1-2,NA,TRBV18,few,TGTGCCAGCTCCCCCTTCGCGGCAGGGCCGTCGAACTATGGCTACACCTTC,CASSPFAAGPSNYGYTF
TRBJ2-3,TRBD2,TRBV2,NA,TGTGCCAGCAGTGCCCGGACTAGCGGGACAGATACGCAGTATTTT,CASSARTSGTDTQYF
TRBJ1-4,NA,TRBV6-1,NA,TGTGCCAGCAGTGAAGCCGGAGGGGAGGGAGAAAAACTGTTTTTT,CASSEAGGEGEKLFF
TRBJ2-3,NA,TRBV28,NA,TGTGCCAGCAGTCCTACCTATACGCAGTATTTT,CASSPTYTQYF
TRBJ2-1,NA,TRBV2,NA,TGTGCCAGCAGTGAAGCGAGGGAGTCCTACAATGAGCAGTTCTTC,CASSEARESYNEQFF
TRBJ2-7,NA,TRBV9,NA,TGTGCCAGCAGCGTAGGTCCATTCTACGAGCAGTACTTC,CASSVGPFYEQYF
TRBJ1-1,NA,TRBV2,NA,TGTGCCAGCAGGCAGGAGGGGAGCTCGGAAGCTTTCTTT,CASRQEGSSEAFF
TRBJ2-1,TRBD2,TRBV7-3,NA,TGTGCCAGCACCAATTTAGCGGGGGTTAACCTCAATGAGCAGTTCTTC,CASTNLAGVNLNEQFF
TRBJ1-3,TRBD1,TRBV5-1,NA,TGCGCCAGCTCCCCACAGGGGGTCCGTGGAAACACCATATATTTT,CASSPQGVRGNTIYF